This T cell receptor beta chain originates from a study of PD-1 blockade in classical Hodgkin lymphoma. Study at large: Patients were dosed intravenously with nivolumab at 3 mg/kg every 2 weeks. General observations from the study: Newly diagnosed patients and complete responders had comparable diversity at baseline. TCR diversity at baseline was reported to be reduced in newly diagnosed patients relative to healthy donors. By C4D1, diversity of CD4+ TCRs had risen significantly, whereas that of CD8+ TCRs had not.

Following autologous stem cell transplantation, relapse occurred in every patient, and exposure to brentuximab vedotin varied. Sequenced by immunoSEQ multiplex PCR; TCRdb stores in-frame clones only, minus some. The sample yields roughly 140,000 clones, around four fifths seen once. This clone has more than one count but fewer than ten. Its target is unknown. This CDR3 contains 18 residues. The sequence was collected from a human donor with classical Hodgkin lymphoma. The starting material was peripheral blood mononuclear cells (PBMCs), obtained before the second cycle of nivolumab. V is TRBV21-1 and J is TRBJ2-2; TRBD1 is taken as the D call from the table, unchecked against the DNA. TRBV21-1 is a known pseudogene. CDR3 residues: CASSKAWGAATNTGELFF. Here the CDR3 DNA reads TGTGCCAGCAGCAAAGCGTGGGGCGCAGCCACGAACACCGGGGAGCTGTTTTTT.